The 20 T cell receptor beta chains below were found in one sample sequenced in a study of control samples from healthy donors and cancer patients. Sequenced by immunoSEQ multiplex PCR; TCRdb stores in-frame clones only, minus some. The data contain 70,000 to 75,000 clones, about nine tenths of them singletons. What was sequenced was PBMCs. These receptors were taken from a man in his sixties with lung cancer.

Notes on this clone: A junction boundary mismatches the germline segment, possibly from a read error. Other DNA sequences in the same sample also yield this CDR3. The J gene is TRBJ2-5, the V gene TRBV12-5; D may be TRBD2 (6 bases). Germline CDR1 reads LGHNT; CDR2 reads FRNRAP. CDR3 size: 14 residues. CDR3 DNA sequence: TGTGCCAGTGGTCCTTCGACTAGGTTGGAGACCCAGTACTTC. Translating gives CASGPSTRLETQYF.

This rearrangement joins TRBV6-1 to TRBJ2-1; no reliable D call. The germline V gene has CDR1 MNHNS and CDR2 SASEGT. This CDR3 is 15 amino acids long. Deletions cut 3 bases from V and 3 bases from J, with 12 bases between. The DNA for the CDR3 is TGTGCCAGCAGTGAGAGGTCCCTAGTCTACAATGAGCAGTTCTTC. Translation: CASSERSLVYNEQFF.

The chain has TRBV18 and TRBJ1-3; D gene unclear. The CDR3 sequence is 16 residues long. Per germline, CDR1 KGHSH and CDR2 LQKENI. V was trimmed by 1 base and J by 0 bases, leaving 10 bases between them. The CDR3 sequence: CASSPLAQNSGNTIYF. CDR3 bases: TGTGCCAGCTCACCACTTGCGCAGAACTCTGGAAACACCATATATTTT.

The CDR3 spells CASSPQGLGKPQHF. The CDR3 DNA reads TGTGCCAGCTCACCGCAGGGATTGGGGAAGCCCCAGCATTTT. The chain uses TRBV18 and TRBJ1-5, with a possible D match to TRBD1 (5 bases). Trimming removed 3 bases at V and 8 bases at J, with 14 bases between. The germline gives CDR1 KGHSH, CDR2 LQKENI. This CDR3 spans 14 amino acids.

The chain links TRBV6-5 to TRBJ1-5, with 7 bases aligning to TRBD1. The CDR3 totals 14 residues. Germline V gene data show CDR1 as MNHEY and CDR2 as SVGAGI. The junction had 7 bases not matched to a gene; V was cut back by 7 bases and J by 4 bases. The DNA of the CDR3 is TGTGCCAGCAAAGGTTCAGGGGGGAATCAGCCCCAGCATTTT. Residues: CASKGSGGNQPQHF.

V usage is TRBV4-1 and J usage is TRBJ1-3, with D uncertain. Germline V gives CDR1 MGHRA, CDR2 YSYEKL. Trimming removed 4 bases from V and 0 bases from J, with 10 bases in between. The CDR3 has 15 residues. Here the CDR3 reads CASSPQESSGNTIYF. DNA of the CDR3: TGCGCCAGCAGCCCTCAGGAATCCTCTGGAAACACCATATATTTT.

This chain links TRBV6-5 with TRBJ2-1, with 9 positions matching TRBD2. Germline CDR1 reads MNHEY; CDR2 reads SVGAGI. This CDR3 contains 16 residues. Trimming removed 8 bases from V and 6 bases from J; junction bases left unmatched: 14. CDR3 in DNA: TGTGCCAGCTGTTCGGGCGGGGGGGTTACGGGCAATGAGCAGTTCTTC. Its protein product is CASCSGGGVTGNEQFF.

V and J are TRBV19 and TRBJ1-5; D not resolved. V lost 2 bases, J lost 7 bases, and 18 bases lay in between. Per the germline V gene, CDR1 is LNHDA and CDR2 is SQIVND (reference sequence). The CDR3 runs to 16 residues. The DNA of the CDR3 is TGTGCCAGTAGTATAATCGAGGGAGGTAGAGGACAGCCCCAGCATTTT. Amino acids: CASSIIEGGRGQPQHF.

This clone occurred once. This sequence joins TRBV3-1 (or the pseudogene TRBV3-2) and TRBJ1-6; a possible D gene is TRBD1 (5 bases). CDR1 is LGHDT, CDR2 YNNKEL, per germline (reference sequence). The germline V and J ends were trimmed by 1 base and 6 bases, with 10 bases remaining between them. CDR3 size: 15 residues. CDR3 in DNA: TGTGCCAGCAGCCAAGTGGGCAGGGTTAATTCACCCCTCCACTTT. Its translation: CASSQVGRVNSPLHF.

Only one count was recorded for this clone. The V and J genes are TRBV6-4 and TRBJ1-1; D gene unclear. Trimming took 5 bases from V and 1 from J, leaving 8 bases between them. Germline CDR1 reads MRHNA; CDR2 reads SNTAGT. This CDR3 comprises 13 residues. CDR3 sequence reads: CASSREGNTEAFF. DNA for the CDR3: TGTGCCAGCAGTAGGGAGGGGAACACTGAAGCTTTCTTT.

The chain employs TRBV3-1 (or the pseudogene TRBV3-2) and TRBJ2-5, with 9 bases matching TRBD1. The ends lost 2 bases at V and 4 bases at J; junction bases unmatched: 14. CDR1 is LGHDT, CDR2 YNNKEL, per germline (reference sequence). CDR3 length equals 18 residues. The CDR3 region has the DNA TGTGCCAGCAGCCAACTTTTGCCCGGGACAGGGAAGGGAGAGACCCAGTACTTC. Translating it yields CASSQLLPGTGKGETQYF.

This sequence joins TRBV2 and TRBJ1-1, with D unclear. Germline V gene lookup returns CDR1 SNHLY and CDR2 FYNNEI. The CDR3 is made up of 14 amino acids. Deletions cut 2 bases from V and 5 bases from J, with 12 bases between. The CDR3 protein is CASSEISGVTEAFF. CDR3 coding DNA: TGTGCCAGCAGTGAAATATCCGGCGTAACTGAAGCTTTCTTT.

The chain has TRBV30 and TRBJ1-2; D possibly corresponds to TRBD1 (5 bases). The CDR3 is 11 amino acids. Per the germline V gene, CDR1 is GTSNPN and CDR2 is SVGIG (reference sequence). V was clipped by 3 bases and J by 11 bases, with 13 bases between them. For the CDR3, the DNA is TGTGCCTGGAGGACGGGGACGGCTTACACCTTC. Translated, it gives CAWRTGTAYTF.

This clone was seen a single time. The V gene is TRBV5-6, the J gene TRBJ1-1, with no clear D. Germline CDR1 reads SGHDT; CDR2 reads YYEEEE. The ends were cut back, 1 base at V and 2 bases at J, with 6 bases in the middle. The CDR3 spans 13 residues. CDR3 residues: CASSLRSNTEAFF. The DNA for the CDR3 is TGTGCCAGCAGCTTGCGGTCTAACACTGAAGCTTTCTTT.

The genes are TRBV12-3 or TRBV12-4 and TRBJ1-1; D remains unclear. Trimming removed 8 bases from V and 1 base from J, with 11 bases in between. This CDR3 spans 13 amino acids. CDR3 bases: TGTGCCAGCCAATTACAGACGAACACTGAAGCTTTCTTT. This encodes CASQLQTNTEAFF.

J is TRBJ2-2 and V is TRBV24-1, with 7 bases fitting TRBD1. The CDR3 is 14 amino acids. From germline, CDR1 is KGHDR and CDR2 SFDVKD. With V trimmed by 3 bases and J by 6 bases, 3 bases remained unmatched. This CDR3 reads CATSDVTGPGELFF. In DNA, the CDR3 is TGTGCCACCAGTGATGTGACAGGGCCCGGGGAGCTGTTTTTT.

The genes are TRBV9 and TRBJ2-2; 9 nucleotides agree with TRBD1. The CDR3 extends over 16 amino acids. Germline values: CDR1 SGDLS, CDR2 YYNGEE. V lost 4 bases, J lost 6 bases, and 10 bases stayed unmatched. CDR3 region: CASSPRTGVLSGELFF. The CDR3, as DNA: TGTGCCAGCAGCCCTCGGACAGGGGTGTTATCCGGGGAGCTGTTTTTT.

This chain connects TRBV5-1 to TRBJ2-5; D remains ambiguous. The CDR3 is 14 amino acids. With 4 bases removed from V and 5 bases from J, the gap between germline ends came to 15 bases. The germline V gene has CDR1 SGHRS and CDR2 YFSETQ. The CDR3 region is CASSGPDWGETQYF. CDR3 coding DNA: TGCGCCAGCAGCGGGCCTGATTGGGGTGAGACCCAGTACTTC.

The chain couples TRBV7-2 to TRBJ2-1; TRBD2 is a possible D gene (5 bases). The CDR3 loop spans 15 amino acids. Germline values: CDR1 SGHTA, CDR2 FQGNSA. V was shortened by 5 bases and J by 2 bases, with 13 bases between the two germline ends. The CDR3 DNA sequence: TGTGCCAGCAGCCGGTCAGGACTCACCTACAATGAGCAGTTCTTC. Amino acid sequence: CASSRSGLTYNEQFF.

The chain uses TRBV29-1 and TRBJ1-2; D gene ambiguous. V lost 6 bases, J lost 2 bases, and 10 bases lay in between. CDR3 length equals 12 residues. In germline, CDR1 is SQVTM, CDR2 ANQGSEA. Here the CDR3 DNA reads TGCAGCGTCTCATTATTGAACTATGGCTACACCTTC. Protein: CSVSLLNYGYTF. Together with reference TRBV29-1 and TRBJ1-2, the CDR3 gives the full variable domain: SAVISQKPSRDICQRGTSLTIQCQVDSQVTMMFWYRQQPGQSLTLIATANQGSEATYESGFVIDKFPISRPNLTFSTLTVSNMSPEDSSIYLCSVSLLNYGYTFGSGTRLTVV.